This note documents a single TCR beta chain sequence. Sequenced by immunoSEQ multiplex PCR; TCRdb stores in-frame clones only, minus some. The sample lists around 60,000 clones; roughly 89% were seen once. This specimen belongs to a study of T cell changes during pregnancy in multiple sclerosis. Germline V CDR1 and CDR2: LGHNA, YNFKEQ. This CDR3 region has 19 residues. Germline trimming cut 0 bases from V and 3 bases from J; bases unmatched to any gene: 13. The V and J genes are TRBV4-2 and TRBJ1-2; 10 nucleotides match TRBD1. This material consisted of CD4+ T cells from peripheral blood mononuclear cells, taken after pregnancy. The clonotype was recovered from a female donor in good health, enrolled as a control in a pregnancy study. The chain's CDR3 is CASSQDLSVRTGGYYGYTF. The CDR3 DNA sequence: TGTGCCAGCAGCCAAGATCTTAGTGTAAGGACAGGGGGGTACTATGGCTACACCTTC.